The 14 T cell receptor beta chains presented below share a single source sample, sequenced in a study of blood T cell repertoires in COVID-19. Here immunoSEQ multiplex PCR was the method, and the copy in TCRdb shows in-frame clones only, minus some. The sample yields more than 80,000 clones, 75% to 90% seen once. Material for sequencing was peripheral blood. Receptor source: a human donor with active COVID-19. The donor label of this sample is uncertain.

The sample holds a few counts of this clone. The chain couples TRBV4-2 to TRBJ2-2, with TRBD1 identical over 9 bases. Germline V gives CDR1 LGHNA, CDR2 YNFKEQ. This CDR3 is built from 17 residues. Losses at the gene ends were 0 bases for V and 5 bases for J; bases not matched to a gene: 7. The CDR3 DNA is TGTGCCAGCAGCCAAGATTTGGCCGGGACAGGGACCGGGGAGCTGTTTTTT. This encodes CASSQDLAGTGTGELFF.

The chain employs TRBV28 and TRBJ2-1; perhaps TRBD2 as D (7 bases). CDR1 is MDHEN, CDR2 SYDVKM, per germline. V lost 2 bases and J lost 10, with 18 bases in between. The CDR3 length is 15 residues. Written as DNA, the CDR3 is TGTGCCAGCAGTTTACGGCGGGGGCCCTCTAGGGAGCAGTTCTTC. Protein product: CASSLRRGPSREQFF.

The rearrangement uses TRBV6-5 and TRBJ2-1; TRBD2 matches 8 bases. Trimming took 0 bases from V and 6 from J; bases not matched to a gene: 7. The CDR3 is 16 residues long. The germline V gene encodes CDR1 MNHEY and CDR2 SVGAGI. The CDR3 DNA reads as TGTGCCAGCAGTTACTCGTCAGCGGGGGCTCGCAATGAGCAGTTCTTC. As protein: CASSYSSAGARNEQFF.

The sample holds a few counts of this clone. CDR3 sequence: CASSSDRNNSPLHF. CDR3 DNA: TGTGCCAGCAGTTCCGACAGGAATAATTCACCCCTCCACTTT. The chain joins TRBV5-4 to TRBJ1-6; D may be TRBD1 (6 bases). The CDR3 loop spans 14 amino acids. The V gene's germline CDR1 is SGHNT and CDR2 YYREEE (reference sequence). Trimming shortened V by 5 bases and J by 5 bases, and 11 bases separated the two germline ends. Full variable domain (outside the CDR3, taken from reference TRBV5-4 and TRBJ1-6): ETGVTQSPTHLIKTRGQQVTLRCSSQSGHNTVSWYQQALGQGPQFIFQYYREEENGRGNFPPRFSGLQFPNYSSELNVNALELDDSALYLCASSSDRNNSPLHFGNGTRLTVT.

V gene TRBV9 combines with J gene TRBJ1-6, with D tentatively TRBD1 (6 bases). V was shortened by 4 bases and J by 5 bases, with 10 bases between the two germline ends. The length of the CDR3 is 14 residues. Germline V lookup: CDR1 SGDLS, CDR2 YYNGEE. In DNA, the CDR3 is TGTGCCAGCAGCCCGCGGACAGATAATTCACCCCTCCACTTT. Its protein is CASSPRTDNSPLHF.

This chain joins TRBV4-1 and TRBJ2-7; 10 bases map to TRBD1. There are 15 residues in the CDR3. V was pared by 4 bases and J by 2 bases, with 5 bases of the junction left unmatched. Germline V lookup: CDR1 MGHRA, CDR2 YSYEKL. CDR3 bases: TGCGCCAGCAGCCCGACCGGGACAGGGGCCTACGAGCAGTACTTC. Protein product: CASSPTGTGAYEQYF.

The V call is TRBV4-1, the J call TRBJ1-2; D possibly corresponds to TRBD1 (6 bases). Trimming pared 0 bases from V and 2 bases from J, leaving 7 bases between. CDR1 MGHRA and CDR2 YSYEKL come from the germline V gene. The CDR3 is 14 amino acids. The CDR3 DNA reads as TGCGCCAGCAGCCAAGAAGACAGGAACTATGGCTACACCTTC. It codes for CASSQEDRNYGYTF.

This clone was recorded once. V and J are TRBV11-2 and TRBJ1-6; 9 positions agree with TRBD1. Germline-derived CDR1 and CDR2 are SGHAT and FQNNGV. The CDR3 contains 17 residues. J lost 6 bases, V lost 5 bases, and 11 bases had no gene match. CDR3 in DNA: TGTGCCAGCAGCCCGGGACAGGGAGTGGAAAGTAATTCACCCCTCCACTTT. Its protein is CASSPGQGVESNSPLHF.

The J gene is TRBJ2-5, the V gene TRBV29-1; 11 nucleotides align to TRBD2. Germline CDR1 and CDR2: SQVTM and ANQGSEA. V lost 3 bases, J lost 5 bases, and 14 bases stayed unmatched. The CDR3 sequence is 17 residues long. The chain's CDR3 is CSVDGTSGSVGWETQYF. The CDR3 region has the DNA TGCAGCGTTGACGGGACTAGCGGATCCGTCGGGTGGGAGACCCAGTACTTC. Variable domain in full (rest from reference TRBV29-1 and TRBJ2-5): SAVISQKPSRDICQRGTSLTIQCQVDSQVTMMFWYRQQPGQSLTLIATANQGSEATYESGFVIDKFPISRPNLTFSTLTVSNMSPEDSSIYLCSVDGTSGSVGWETQYFGPGTRLLVL.

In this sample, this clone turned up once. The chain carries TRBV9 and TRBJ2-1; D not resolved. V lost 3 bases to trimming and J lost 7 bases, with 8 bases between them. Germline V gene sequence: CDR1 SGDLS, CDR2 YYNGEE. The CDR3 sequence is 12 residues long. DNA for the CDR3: TGTGCCAGCAGCGGACTCGTAAATGAGCAGTTCTTC. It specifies CASSGLVNEQFF.

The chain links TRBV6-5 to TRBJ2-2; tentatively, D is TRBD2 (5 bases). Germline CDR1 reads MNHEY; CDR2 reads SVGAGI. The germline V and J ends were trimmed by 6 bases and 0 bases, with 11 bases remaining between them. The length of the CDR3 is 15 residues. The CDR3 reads CASSDGLANTGELFF. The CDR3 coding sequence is TGTGCCAGCAGCGACGGACTGGCGAACACCGGGGAGCTGTTTTTT.

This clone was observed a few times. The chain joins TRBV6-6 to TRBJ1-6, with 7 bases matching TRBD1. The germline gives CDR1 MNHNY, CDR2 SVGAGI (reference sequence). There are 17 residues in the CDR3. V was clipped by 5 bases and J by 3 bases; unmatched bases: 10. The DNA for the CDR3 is TGTGCCAGCAGTCCTTCGACAGGGCCTTACTATAATTCACCCCTCCACTTT. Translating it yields CASSPSTGPYYNSPLHF.

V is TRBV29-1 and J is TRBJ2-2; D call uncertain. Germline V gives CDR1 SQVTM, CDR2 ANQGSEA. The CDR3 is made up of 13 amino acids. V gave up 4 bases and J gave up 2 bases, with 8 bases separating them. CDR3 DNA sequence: TGCAGCGTTGGCCCGAGAAACACCGGGGAGCTGTTTTTT. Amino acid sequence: CSVGPRNTGELFF.

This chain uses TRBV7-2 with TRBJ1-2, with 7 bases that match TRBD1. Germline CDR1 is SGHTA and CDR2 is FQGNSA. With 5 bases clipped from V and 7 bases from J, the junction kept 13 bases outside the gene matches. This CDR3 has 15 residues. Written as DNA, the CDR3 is TGTGCCAGCAGCCTCTCGACAGGGTATCGCGGTGGCTACACCTTC. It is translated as CASSLSTGYRGGYTF.